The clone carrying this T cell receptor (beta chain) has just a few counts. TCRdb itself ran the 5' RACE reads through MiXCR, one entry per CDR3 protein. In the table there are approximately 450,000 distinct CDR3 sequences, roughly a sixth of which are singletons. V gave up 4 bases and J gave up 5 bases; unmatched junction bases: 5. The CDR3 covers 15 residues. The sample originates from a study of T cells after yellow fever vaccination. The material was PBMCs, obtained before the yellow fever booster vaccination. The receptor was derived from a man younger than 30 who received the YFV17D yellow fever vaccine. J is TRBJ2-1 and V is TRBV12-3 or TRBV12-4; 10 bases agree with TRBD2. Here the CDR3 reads CASSWGLATHNEQFF. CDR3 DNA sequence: TGTGCCAGCAGTTGGGGACTAGCGACCCACAATGAGCAGTTCTTC.